Below are 26 T cell receptor beta chains sequenced from a single sample in a study of blood T cell repertoires in COVID-19. The method was immunoSEQ multiplex PCR; TCRdb's version includes in-frame clones alone and lacks a portion of them. The sample carries about 44,000 clones, over 75% recorded once. The sample was peripheral blood. These receptors were taken from a woman between 35 and 50 years old with acute or convalescent COVID-19.

The chain employs TRBV4-2 and TRBJ1-1, with D possibly matching TRBD1 (5 bases). V lost 0 bases to trimming and J lost 5 bases, with 13 bases between them. The CDR3 is 15 amino acids. CDR1 and CDR2 (germline): LGHNA, YNFKEQ. The CDR3 loop is CASSQEPQQGTEAFF. DNA for the CDR3: TGTGCCAGCAGCCAAGAGCCCCAGCAGGGAACTGAAGCTTTCTTT.

The chain has TRBV29-1 and TRBJ1-1; weak D call: TRBD1 (6 bases). With 7 bases removed from V and 4 bases from J, the gap between germline ends came to 13 bases. There are 12 residues in the CDR3. Germline loops: CDR1 SQVTM, CDR2 ANQGSEA. The CDR3 region has the DNA TGCAGCGCCCATCAGGGGACCACTGAAGCTTTCTTT. This translates into CSAHQGTTEAFF.

The genes are TRBV4-1 and TRBJ2-3; 9 nucleotides agree with TRBD2. The CDR3 totals 16 residues. The germline V gene encodes CDR1 MGHRA and CDR2 YSYEKL. With 0 bases clipped from V and 5 bases from J, the junction kept 6 bases outside the gene matches. The CDR3, as DNA: TGCGCCAGCAGCCAAGACCTAGCGGGGTCACGAGATACGCAGTATTTT. Translation gives CASSQDLAGSRDTQYF.

This chain uses TRBV20-1 with TRBJ1-3, with 9 bases aligning to TRBD1. CDR3 size: 17 residues. The trim removed 3 bases at V and 4 bases at J, leaving 13 bases unmatched. The V gene's germline CDR1 is DFQATT and CDR2 SNEGSKA (reference sequence). CDR3 residues: CSASRGQGGTWGNTIYF. The CDR3 DNA reads TGCAGTGCTAGTAGGGGACAGGGAGGAACTTGGGGAAACACCATATATTTT.

The chain joins TRBV7-9 to TRBJ2-1, with D perhaps matching TRBD2 (5 bases). The length of the CDR3 is 15 residues. V lost 5 bases to trimming and J lost 1 base, with 12 bases between them. Looked up from germline, CDR1 is SEHNR and CDR2 is FQNEAQ (reference sequence). The CDR3 here is CASSPRGNSYNEQFF. DNA of the CDR3: TGTGCCAGCAGCCCCCGGGGTAATTCCTACAATGAGCAGTTCTTC. The variable domain in full, with the rest retrieved from reference TRBV7-9 and TRBJ2-1, is DTGVSQNPRHKITKRGQNVTFRCDPISEHNRLYWYRQTLGQGPEFLTYFQNEAQLEKSRLLSDRFSAERPKGSFSTLEIQRTEQGDSAMYLCASSPRGNSYNEQFFGPGTRLTVL.

The chain couples TRBV5-1 to TRBJ1-6, with a weak D call TRBD1 (5 bases). Trimming took 0 bases from V and 8 from J, leaving 18 bases between them. Germline CDR1 reads SGHRS; CDR2 reads YFSETQ. The CDR3 extends over 17 amino acids. For the CDR3, the DNA is TGCGCCAGCAGCTTGGATTATCTGACCGGCAGGGATTCACCCCTCCACTTT. Protein product: CASSLDYLTGRDSPLHF.

The gene calls are TRBV6-6 and TRBJ2-1; TRBD2 matches at 8 bases. The junction had 9 bases not matched to a gene; V was cut back by 7 bases and J by 4 bases. The V gene's germline CDR1 is MNHNY and CDR2 SVGAGI (reference sequence). This CDR3 is built from 15 residues. Written as DNA, the CDR3 is TGTGCCAGCAAATACAACGGGGGGGTATACAATGAGCAGTTCTTC. Its protein product is CASKYNGGVYNEQFF.

The chain has TRBV19 and TRBJ2-7; 8 bases are a match to TRBD1. Germline CDR1 and CDR2: LNHDA and SQIVND (reference sequence). CDR3 length equals 15 residues. V was pared by 8 bases and J by 8 bases, with 17 bases of the junction left unmatched. This chain's CDR3 is CASQTGDAPLAKQYF. In nucleotides, the CDR3 is TGTGCCAGTCAGACAGGGGACGCTCCCTTAGCGAAGCAGTACTTC. Full variable domain (remainder filled in from reference TRBV19 and TRBJ2-7): DGGITQSPKYLFRKEGQNVTLSCEQNLNHDAMYWYRQDPGQGLRLIYYSQIVNDFQKGDIAEGYSVSREKKESFPLTVTSAQKNPTAFYLCASQTGDAPLAKQYFGPGTRLTVT.

The rearrangement uses TRBV28 and TRBJ2-1; the match to TRBD1 covers 10 bases. The length of the CDR3 is 15 residues. Looked up from germline, CDR1 is MDHEN and CDR2 is SYDVKM. Trimming at V came to 2 bases and at J to 8 bases, leaving 6 bases not matched to a gene. The CDR3 bases are TGTGCCAGCAGTTTAGGACAGGGGGAAGTGGATGAGCAGTTCTTC. Translation: CASSLGQGEVDEQFF.

This clone was counted between two and nine times. The chain is built from TRBV7-6 and TRBJ2-7, with 9 bases that match TRBD2. Germline trimming cut 4 bases from V and 6 bases from J; bases unmatched to any gene: 10. Per the germline V gene, CDR1 is SGHVS and CDR2 is FNYEAQ. The CDR3 extends over 15 amino acids. DNA for the CDR3: TGTGCCAGCAGCTCCGACTGGCGGGGGGGCGGCGAGCAGTACTTC. The encoded protein is CASSSDWRGGGEQYF.

V usage is TRBV7-3 and J usage is TRBJ1-1, with 8 bases matching TRBD1. V lost 2 bases to trimming and J lost 6 bases; unmatched junction nucleotides: 8. CDR3 size: 15 residues. The germline V gene encodes CDR1 SGHTA and CDR2 FQGTGA. The CDR3: CASSLEAQGDSEAFF. The CDR3 coding sequence is TGTGCCAGCAGCTTAGAGGCACAGGGGGATTCTGAAGCTTTCTTT. Using reference TRBV7-3 and TRBJ1-1 for the parts outside the CDR3, the full variable domain is GAGVSQTPSNKVTEKGKYVELRCDPISGHTALYWYRQSLGQGPEFLIYFQGTGAADDSGLPNDRFFAVRPEGSVSTLKIQRTERGDSAVYLCASSLEAQGDSEAFFGQGTRLTVV.

The J gene is TRBJ2-5, the V gene TRBV9; 10 nucleotides match TRBD2. With 1 base clipped from V and 5 bases from J, the junction kept 5 bases outside the gene matches. The length of the CDR3 is 15 residues. Per germline, CDR1 SGDLS and CDR2 YYNGEE. The CDR3: CASSVSGGAGETQYF. CDR3 coding DNA: TGTGCCAGCAGCGTAAGCGGGGGGGCTGGGGAGACCCAGTACTTC.

The V call is TRBV6-5, the J call TRBJ1-4; no definite D call. The length of the CDR3 is 15 residues. With 4 bases removed from V and 6 bases from J, the gap between germline ends came to 15 bases. CDR1 and CDR2 (germline): MNHEY, SVGAGI. The CDR3: CASSWHPGGDEKLFF. The CDR3 DNA sequence: TGTGCCAGCAGTTGGCATCCGGGAGGAGATGAAAAACTGTTTTTT.

V and J are TRBV28 and TRBJ1-4; 7 positions match TRBD1. Losses at the gene ends were 6 bases for V and 5 bases for J; bases not matched to a gene: 6. CDR1 is MDHEN, CDR2 SYDVKM, per germline. This CDR3 contains 14 residues. CDR3 DNA sequence: TGTGCCAGCAGCCGTGGACAGGTGAATGAAAAACTGTTTTTT. Residues: CASSRGQVNEKLFF.

The J gene is TRBJ2-3, the V gene TRBV5-6, with TRBD1 matching over 7 bases. V lost 4 bases and J lost 3; bases outside the gene matches: 8. The germline V gene has CDR1 SGHDT and CDR2 YYEEEE. This CDR3 has 15 residues. This CDR3 reads CASSPDRALTDTQYF. In nucleotides, the CDR3 is TGTGCCAGCAGCCCTGACAGGGCGTTGACAGATACGCAGTATTTT. Complete variable domain (other parts from reference TRBV5-6 and TRBJ2-3): DAGVTQSPTHLIKTRGQQVTLRCSPKSGHDTVSWYQQALGQGPQFIFQYYEEEERQRGNFPDRFSGHQFPNYSSELNVNALLLGDSALYLCASSPDRALTDTQYFGPGTRLTVL.

The gene calls are TRBV18 and TRBJ2-2; 7 bases are a match to TRBD1. The trim removed 2 bases at V and 7 bases at J, leaving 4 bases unmatched. Germline V CDR1 and CDR2: KGHSH, LQKENI. The CDR3 loop spans 14 amino acids. CDR3 residues: CASSPDRVHGELFF. CDR3 nucleotides: TGTGCCAGCTCACCAGACAGGGTCCACGGGGAGCTGTTTTTT.

The CDR3 DNA follows: TGCGCCAGCAGCTTGGACAGGGGGGGTGGAACAGATACGCAGTATTTT. Its protein is CASSLDRGGGTDTQYF. This sequence joins TRBV5-1 and TRBJ2-3; D is possibly TRBD1 (8 bases). Germline V gene sequence: CDR1 SGHRS, CDR2 YFSETQ. Trimming removed 0 bases at V and 3 bases at J, with 14 bases between. CDR3 length: 16 amino acids.

In DNA form, the CDR3 reads TGTGCCAGCAGCGTAGGGACAGGGGGGTATGGCTACACCTTC. Translated, it gives CASSVGTGGYGYTF. The V gene is TRBV9, the J gene TRBJ1-2; 10 bases are a match to TRBD1. The V segment lost 0 bases and the J segment 5 bases; nucleotides outside the gene matches: 1. CDR3 length equals 14 residues. The germline CDR1 and CDR2 sequences are SGDLS and YYNGEE.

The J gene is TRBJ2-5, the V gene TRBV5-4; the match to TRBD2 covers 8 bases. This CDR3 has 15 amino acids. Germline loops: CDR1 SGHNT, CDR2 YYREEE (reference sequence). With V trimmed by 0 bases and J by 4 bases, 5 bases remained unmatched. The CDR3 DNA reads as TGTGCCAGCAGCTTGGAAGCGGGAGCTCGAGAGACCCAGTACTTC. Its protein product is CASSLEAGARETQYF. Full variable domain (outside the CDR3, taken from reference TRBV5-4 and TRBJ2-5): ETGVTQSPTHLIKTRGQQVTLRCSSQSGHNTVSWYQQALGQGPQFIFQYYREEENGRGNFPPRFSGLQFPNYSSELNVNALELDDSALYLCASSLEAGARETQYFGPGTRLLVL.

This chain joins TRBV5-4 and TRBJ2-7, with 7 positions matching TRBD2. CDR1 and CDR2 from the germline V gene are SGHNT and YYREEE (reference sequence). The CDR3 length is 14 residues. J was trimmed by 2 bases and V by 4 bases; bases with no gene match: 6. The CDR3 sequence: CASSPTSETYEQYF. The CDR3 DNA follows: TGTGCCAGCAGCCCCACTAGCGAAACCTACGAGCAGTACTTC. Full variable domain (remainder filled in from reference TRBV5-4 and TRBJ2-7): ETGVTQSPTHLIKTRGQQVTLRCSSQSGHNTVSWYQQALGQGPQFIFQYYREEENGRGNFPPRFSGLQFPNYSSELNVNALELDDSALYLCASSPTSETYEQYFGPGTRLTVT.

The chain uses TRBV2 and TRBJ1-5; D unresolved. CDR3 length: 15 amino acids. V lost 3 bases, J lost 2 bases, and 11 bases lay in between. The germline gives CDR1 SNHLY, CDR2 FYNNEI. The CDR3 coding sequence is TGTGCCAGCAGTGATAGAGGCACGGGCAATCAGCCCCAGCATTTT. This sequence encodes CASSDRGTGNQPQHF.

V and J are TRBV30 and TRBJ1-2; TRBD1 is a possible D gene (5 bases). CDR1 GTSNPN and CDR2 SVGIG come from the germline V gene (reference sequence). The CDR3 totals 13 residues. Trimming cost V 4 bases and J 7 bases, with 16 bases left between them. The CDR3, as DNA: TGTGCCTGGATGGGGGGGGTCCTATCTGGCTACACCTTC. Its protein product is CAWMGGVLSGYTF. Supplemented by reference TRBV30 and TRBJ1-2, the full variable domain reads SQTIHQWPATLVQPVGSPLSLECTVEGTSNPNLYWYRQAAGRGLQLLFYSVGIGQISSEVPQNLSASRPQDRQFILSSKKLLLSDSGFYLCAWMGGVLSGYTFGSGTRLTVV.

This chain uses TRBV7-9 with TRBJ1-1, with 7 bases aligning to TRBD1. The V segment lost 4 bases and the J segment 7 bases; nucleotides outside the gene matches: 6. The V gene's germline CDR1 is SEHNR and CDR2 FQNEAQ (reference sequence). The CDR3 is 13 amino acids. CDR3 sequence reads: CASSSRDSFEAFF. CDR3 in DNA: TGTGCCAGCAGCTCCCGGGACAGTTTTGAAGCTTTCTTT.

The chain uses TRBV7-3 and TRBJ2-3; weak D call: TRBD1 (6 bases). The germline gives CDR1 SGHTA, CDR2 FQGTGA. The CDR3 totals 15 residues. V was cut by 4 bases and J by 2 bases, with 13 bases left in between. In nucleotides, the CDR3 is TGTGCCAGCAGCTCGTCCCAGGGGCCCACAGATACGCAGTATTTT. This codes for CASSSSQGPTDTQYF.

J is TRBJ1-1 and V is TRBV10-1, with D possibly matching TRBD1 (5 bases). V shed 0 bases and J shed 4 bases, with 15 bases lying between them. The CDR3 is 16 residues long. CDR1 and CDR2 (germline): WNHNN, SYGVQD (reference sequence). CDR3: CASSESTRGGGTEAFF. The CDR3 DNA is TGCGCCAGCAGTGAGTCGACTCGGGGGGGTGGCACTGAAGCTTTCTTT.

A note on this clone: Other DNA sequences within the sample encode an identical CDR3. V usage is TRBV6-5 and J usage is TRBJ1-2; TRBD1 agrees at 8 bases. V was clipped by 5 bases and J by 4 bases; unmatched bases: 9. Germline V gene data show CDR1 as MNHEY and CDR2 as SVGAGI. The CDR3 sequence is 15 residues long. CDR3 region: CASSLLGQGLYGYTF. The CDR3 DNA follows: TGTGCCAGCAGTCTGCTTGGACAGGGACTCTATGGCTACACCTTC.